This T cell receptor (beta chain) was recorded in a study of cytomegalovirus exposure and HLA in healthy donors (TCRdb year 2017). Turning to the overall study: A later analysis indicated that the roughly 130 validation repertoires were generated on the platform also employed for the 720 or so repertoires of the first cohort. The study was designed to test whether signatures of past pathogen exposure could be identified by cataloging public T cell receptors. The study combined high-throughput TCR immunosequencing, statistical association of individual TCRs with disease status, and machine learning to predict cytomegalovirus infection status. A separate validation cohort of roughly 120 different subjects was used in addition to the 666-subject first cohort. What the research found in general, with its limitations: Across donors, most TCR sequences were observed very rarely, whereas some public TCRs were present in many individuals. In the study, approximately 160 TCR beta chains were listed as associated with cytomegalovirus. In both the original and validation cohorts, the classifier was reported to diagnose cytomegalovirus status with high specificity and sensitivity. According to the authors, the approach could potentially be generalized to other disease states and immunological phenotypes. A later analysis had no HLA typing for the validation cohort, so co-occurrence there was scored across all 110 or so repertoires. Three of the identified cytomegalovirus-associated TCR beta chains were confirmed in vitro to be specific for cytomegalovirus antigens. Subsequent analysis determined that TCRs grouped into clusters in the first cohort also showed a tendency toward co-occurrence across the 130 or so validation repertoires, and approximately 94% of cluster scores exceeded 0.

V ends up 2 bases short and J 7 bases short, with an unmatched junction base count of 5. Reading the germline V gene gives CDR1 SGHRS and CDR2 YFSETQ. Inclusive of the bounding cysteine and phenylalanine, the CDR3 is 13 residues long. Only CDR3 DNA is held: 39 bases, read in frame from base 1. The donors were included in the validation cohort of some 120 subjects, a group kept apart from the approximately 690-subject first cohort. Libraries came from the immunoSEQ multiplex PCR assay. Under the source paper's analysis protocol: To diagnose cytomegalovirus status from the catalog of TCR beta chain sequences, a statistical classification framework was built. TCRdb retrieved this table from immuneACCESS and kept in-frame rearrangements only. Not all clones are present; in checked studies, unresolved V genes account for under half, and no reason is known for the remainder. V, J and clone size were drawn from that table, and D and trimming were deduced from the DNA. This sample holds roughly 120,000 clones; 88% were observed only once. The top ten clonotypes cover approximately 2.3% of the sample.

A remark on this clone: There is no known antigen for this receptor. No base quality information exists; no much larger clone differs at one position.

The sequenced sample consisted of PBMCs. This receptor was identified in a woman between 18 and 29 years old in good health and CMV-seronegative. The V and J genes are TRBV5-1 and TRBJ1-1, with 7 bases in between that match TRBD1. At the DNA level, the sequence is TGCGCCAGCAGCTTTTCCCGGGACAGTGAAGCTTTCTTT. This gives the protein CASSFSRDSEAFF. The reference TRBV5-1 and TRBJ1-1 proteins fill in what lies around the CDR3, so the full variable domain reads KAGVTQTPRYLIKTRGQQVTLSCSPISGHRSVSWYQQTPGQGLQFLFEYFSETQRNKGNFPGRFSGRQFSNSRSEMNVSTLELGDSALYLCASSFSRDSEAFFGQGTRLTVV.